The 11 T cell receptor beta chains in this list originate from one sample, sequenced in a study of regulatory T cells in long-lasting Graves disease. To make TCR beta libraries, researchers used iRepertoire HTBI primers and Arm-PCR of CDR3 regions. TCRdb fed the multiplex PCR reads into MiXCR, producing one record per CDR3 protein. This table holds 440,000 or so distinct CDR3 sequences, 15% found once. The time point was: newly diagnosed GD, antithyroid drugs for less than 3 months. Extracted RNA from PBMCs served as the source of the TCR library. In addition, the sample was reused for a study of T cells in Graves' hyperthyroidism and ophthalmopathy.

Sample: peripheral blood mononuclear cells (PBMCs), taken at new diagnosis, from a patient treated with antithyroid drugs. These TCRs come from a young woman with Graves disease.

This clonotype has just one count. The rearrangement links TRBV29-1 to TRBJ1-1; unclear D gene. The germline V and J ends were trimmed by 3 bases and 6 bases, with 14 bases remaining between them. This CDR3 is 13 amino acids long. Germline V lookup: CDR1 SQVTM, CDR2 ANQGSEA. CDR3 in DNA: TGCAGCGTTGAGTCTGGGAAGAGCTCTGAAGCTTTCTTT. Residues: CSVESGKSSEAFF.

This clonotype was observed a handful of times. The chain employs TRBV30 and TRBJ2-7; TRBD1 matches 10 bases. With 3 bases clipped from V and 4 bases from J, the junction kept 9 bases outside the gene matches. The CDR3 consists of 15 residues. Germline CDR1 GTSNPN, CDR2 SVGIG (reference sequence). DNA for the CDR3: TGTGCCTGGAGCCGCGGGACAGGGGTATCGTACGAGCAGTACTTC. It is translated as CAWSRGTGVSYEQYF.

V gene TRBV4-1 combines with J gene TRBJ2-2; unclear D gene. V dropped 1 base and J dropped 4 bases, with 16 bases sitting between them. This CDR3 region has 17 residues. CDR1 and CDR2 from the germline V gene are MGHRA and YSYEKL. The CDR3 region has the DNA TGCGCCAGCAGCCAAGGTACTCGACAACGAGGCACCGGGGAGCTGTTTTTT. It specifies CASSQGTRQRGTGELFF.

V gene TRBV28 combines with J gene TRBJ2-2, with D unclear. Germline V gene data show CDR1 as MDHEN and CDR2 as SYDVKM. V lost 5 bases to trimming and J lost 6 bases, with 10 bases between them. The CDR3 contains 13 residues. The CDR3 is CASSLQRSGELFF. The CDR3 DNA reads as TGTGCCAGCAGTCTTCAGAGGTCCGGGGAGCTGTTTTTT.

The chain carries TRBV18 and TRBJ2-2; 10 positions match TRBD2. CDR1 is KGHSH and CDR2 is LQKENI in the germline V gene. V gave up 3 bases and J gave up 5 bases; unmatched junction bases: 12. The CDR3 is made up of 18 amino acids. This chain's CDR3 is CASSPSGTSVPATGELFF. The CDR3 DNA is TGTGCCAGCTCACCCTCCGGGACTAGCGTTCCAGCGACCGGGGAGCTGTTTTTT.

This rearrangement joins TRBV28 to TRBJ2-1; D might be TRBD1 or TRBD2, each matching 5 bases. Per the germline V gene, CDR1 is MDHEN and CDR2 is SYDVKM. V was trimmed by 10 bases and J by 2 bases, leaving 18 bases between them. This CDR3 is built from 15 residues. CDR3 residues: CATSGRDGAYNEQFF. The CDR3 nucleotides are TGTGCCACTTCCGGCCGGGACGGAGCCTACAATGAGCAGTTCTTC.

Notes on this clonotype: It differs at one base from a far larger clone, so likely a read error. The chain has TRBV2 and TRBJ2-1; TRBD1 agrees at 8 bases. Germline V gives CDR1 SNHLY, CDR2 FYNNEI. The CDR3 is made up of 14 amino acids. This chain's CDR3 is CASSRTGSNNEEFF. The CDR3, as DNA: TGTGCCAGCAGCCGGACAGGGAGTAACAATGAGGAGTTCTTC.

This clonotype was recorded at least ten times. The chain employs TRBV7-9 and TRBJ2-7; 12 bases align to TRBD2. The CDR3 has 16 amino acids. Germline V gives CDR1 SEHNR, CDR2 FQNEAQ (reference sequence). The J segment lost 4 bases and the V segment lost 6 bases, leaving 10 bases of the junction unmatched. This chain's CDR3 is CASSPTRLAGGYEQYF. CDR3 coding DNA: TGTGCCAGCAGTCCTACTCGTCTAGCGGGAGGGTACGAGCAGTACTTC.

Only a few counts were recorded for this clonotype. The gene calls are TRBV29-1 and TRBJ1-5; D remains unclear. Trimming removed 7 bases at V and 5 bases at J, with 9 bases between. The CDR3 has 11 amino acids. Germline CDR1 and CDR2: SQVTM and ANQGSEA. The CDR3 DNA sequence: TGCAGCGGAGCCTCCTATCAGCCCCAGCATTTT. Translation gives CSGASYQPQHF.

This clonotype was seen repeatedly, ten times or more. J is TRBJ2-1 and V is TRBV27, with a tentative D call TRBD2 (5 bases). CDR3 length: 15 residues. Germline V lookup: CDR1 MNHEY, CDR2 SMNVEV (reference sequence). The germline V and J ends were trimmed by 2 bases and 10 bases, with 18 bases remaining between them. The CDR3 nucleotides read TGTGCCAGCAGTTTACTCCCCCGGCCCGAGGGCGAGCAGTTCTTC. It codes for CASSLLPRPEGEQFF.

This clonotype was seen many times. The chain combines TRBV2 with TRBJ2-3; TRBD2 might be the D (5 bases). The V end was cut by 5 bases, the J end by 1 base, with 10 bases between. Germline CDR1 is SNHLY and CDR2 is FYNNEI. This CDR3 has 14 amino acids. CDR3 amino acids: CASSRGEGTDTQYF. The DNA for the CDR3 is TGTGCCAGCAGTCGGGGAGAAGGCACAGATACGCAGTATTTT.